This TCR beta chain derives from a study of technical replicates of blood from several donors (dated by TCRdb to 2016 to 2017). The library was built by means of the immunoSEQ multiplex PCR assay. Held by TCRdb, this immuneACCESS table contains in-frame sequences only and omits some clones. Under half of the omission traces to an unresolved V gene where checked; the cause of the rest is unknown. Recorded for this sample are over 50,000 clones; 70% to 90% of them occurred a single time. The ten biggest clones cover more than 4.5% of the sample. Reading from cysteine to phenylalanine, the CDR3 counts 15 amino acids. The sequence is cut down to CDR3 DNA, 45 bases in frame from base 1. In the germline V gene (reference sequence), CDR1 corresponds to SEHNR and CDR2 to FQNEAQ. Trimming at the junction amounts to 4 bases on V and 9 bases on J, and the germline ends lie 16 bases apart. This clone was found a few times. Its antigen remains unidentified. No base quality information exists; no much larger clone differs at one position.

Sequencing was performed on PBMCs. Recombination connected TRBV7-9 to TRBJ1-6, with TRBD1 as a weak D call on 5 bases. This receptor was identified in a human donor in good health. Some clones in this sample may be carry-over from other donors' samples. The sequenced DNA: TGTGCCAGCAGCTCGGAAAGGGGCCTCGGTTCACCCCTCCACTTT. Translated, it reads CASSSERGLGSPLHF.